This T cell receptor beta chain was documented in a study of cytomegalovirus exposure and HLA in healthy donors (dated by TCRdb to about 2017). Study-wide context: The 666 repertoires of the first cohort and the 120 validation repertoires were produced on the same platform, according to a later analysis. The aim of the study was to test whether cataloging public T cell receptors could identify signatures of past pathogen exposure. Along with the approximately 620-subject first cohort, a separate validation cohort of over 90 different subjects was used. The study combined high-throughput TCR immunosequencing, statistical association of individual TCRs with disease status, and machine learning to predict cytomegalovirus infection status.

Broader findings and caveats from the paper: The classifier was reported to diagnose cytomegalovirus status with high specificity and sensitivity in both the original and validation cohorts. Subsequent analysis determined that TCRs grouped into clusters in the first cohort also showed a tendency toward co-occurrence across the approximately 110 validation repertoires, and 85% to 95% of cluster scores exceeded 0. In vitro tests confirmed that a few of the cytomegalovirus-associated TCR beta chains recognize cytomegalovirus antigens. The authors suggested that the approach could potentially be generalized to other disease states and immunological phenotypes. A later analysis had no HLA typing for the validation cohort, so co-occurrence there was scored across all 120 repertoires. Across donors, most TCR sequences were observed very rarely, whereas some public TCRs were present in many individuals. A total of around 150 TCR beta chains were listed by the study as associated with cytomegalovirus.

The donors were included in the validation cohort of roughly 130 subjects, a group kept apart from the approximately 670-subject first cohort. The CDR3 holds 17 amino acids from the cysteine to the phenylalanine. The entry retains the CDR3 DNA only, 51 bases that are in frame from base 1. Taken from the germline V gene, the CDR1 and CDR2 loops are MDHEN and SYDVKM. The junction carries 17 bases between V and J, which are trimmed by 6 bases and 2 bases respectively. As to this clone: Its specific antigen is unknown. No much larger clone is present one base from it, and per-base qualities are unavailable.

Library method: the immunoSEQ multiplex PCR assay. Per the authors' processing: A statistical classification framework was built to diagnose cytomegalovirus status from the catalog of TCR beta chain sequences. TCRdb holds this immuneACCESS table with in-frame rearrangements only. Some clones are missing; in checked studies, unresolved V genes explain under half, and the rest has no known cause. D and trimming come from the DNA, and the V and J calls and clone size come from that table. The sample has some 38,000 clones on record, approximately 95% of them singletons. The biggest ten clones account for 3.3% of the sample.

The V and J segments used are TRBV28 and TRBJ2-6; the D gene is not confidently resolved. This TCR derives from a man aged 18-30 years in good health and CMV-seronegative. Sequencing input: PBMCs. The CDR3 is CASRTRLERPGANVLTF. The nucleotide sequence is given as TGTGCCAGCAGGACGCGCCTAGAAAGGCCTGGGGCCAACGTCCTGACTTTC.